The TCR beta chain described here comes from a study of cytomegalovirus exposure and HLA in healthy donors. The PCR employed 60 Vbeta primers together with 13 Jbeta primers. Using immunoSEQ multiplex PCR, the repertoire was profiled, and TCRdb retains in-frame clones only, with some absent. The table shows approximately 100,000 clones, with over 75% occurring only once. This clone was seen just once. CDR1 is SNHLY and CDR2 is FYNNEI in the germline V gene. V dropped 4 bases and J dropped 6; count of bases not matched to a gene: 4. CDR3 length equals 13 residues. This chain links TRBV2 with TRBJ2-7; TRBD1 matches at 9 bases. The sample was PBMCs. This receptor was obtained from a woman younger than 35 in good health and CMV-seropositive. The CDR3 loop reads CASSGETGGEQYF. The CDR3 DNA is TGTGCCAGCAGTGGTGAGACAGGGGGCGAGCAGTACTTC.